This entry features one T cell receptor (beta chain) sequence. Its antigen is currently not known. No much larger clonotype is one base removed from it; base qualities were not supplied. These data are taken from a study of human T cells and chemical hapten exposure (dated by TCRdb to the early 2020s). With regard to the full study: For sensitization, 2% DPC in acetone was applied to a roughly 2 cm by roughly 2 cm area of upper inner arm skin. Throughout the study period of 20 to 30 weeks, patients also received therapeutic DPC doses to the scalp every week. Patch testing was done on the upper back using Finn chambers containing 0.01% DPC, and results were scored after 6 days according to International Contact Dermatitis Research Group standards. Alopecia areata with under or over 50% scalp involvement, alopecia totalis and alopecia universalis were represented in the patient cohort, which was mostly female. The libraries were sequenced as a pool, and the TCR yield per sample differed mostly because of small variations in library volumes within the pool. In alopecia patients, the study followed how the peripheral blood TCR repertoire changed in vivo over primary and secondary sensitization to diphenylcyclopropenone (DPC), a hapten. Blood samples were taken from patients before sensitization (week 0) and then at 2, 6 and about 24 weeks after DPC sensitization. Around 30 alopecia patients provided blood for TCR sequencing at one to four time points (pre-sensitization, 2, 6 and 24 weeks). For every blood RNA sample, sequencing covered both the TCR alpha and TCR beta chains. Broader findings and caveats from the paper: DPC sensitization did not change how many TCRs were above 1 in 1000 frequency, and no evidence was found of alterations in global repertoire structure. Patch test score correlated positively with the number of PT1 expanded TCRs, reaching significance at thresholds 8, 16 and 32 but not at 4. Alopecia, a presumed autoimmune disease, was present in all patients, so the immune response of the patients might differ from that of healthy individuals. Compared with pre-sensitization or healthy control sets, expanded TCRs formed significantly more large CDR3 similarity clusters, which is consistent with antigen-driven responses. Repeated subsampling changed both the strength of the expansion versus patch-test correlation and the threshold at which that correlation became significant.

The method was RACE. Sequencing instrument: NextSeq 500. Library preparation attached unique molecular identifiers to individual cDNA molecules for quantitative, reproducible TCR counting. The source study handled its data this way. A median of approximately 100,000 TCRs per sample was observed, with a range of roughly 23,224 to 700,000. V, J and CDR3 annotation of the TCR reads was carried out using the Decombinator software suite. For the PS versus PT1 abundance plots, all samples were subsampled to the same number of TCRs (28,000). TCRs were defined as expanded if absent before sensitization and observed at least eight times at the 2-week time point. TCRdb reprocessed the public reads (quality trimming at Q25 with fastp, clone calling with MiXCR) and kept in-frame beta chains. Rows merge per CDR3 protein into single entries with the most common DNA and genes. What appears here as the V and J calls and clone size reflects TCRdb's work, not the paper's. For this sample there are approximately 50,000 distinct CDR3 sequences; 8.5% to 10% appear just once. The top ten constitute roughly a tenth of the sample.

What this sample's time point label stands for: pre-sensitization, week 0. The treatment or condition label here, explained by the study, means: therapeutic diphenylcyclopropenone sensitization with weekly scalp DPC. Unfractionated whole blood was collected in Tempus Blood RNA tubes, and total RNA was extracted from that blood. Blood at each patch-test visit was drawn before the patch test was applied. Patients were considered eligible if aged 18 to 70, diagnosed with alopecia and deemed suitable for DPC therapy, and patients were excluded if pregnant. The CDR3 covers 13 residues, taking in both the cysteine and the phenylalanine. The DNA shown is the 39-base CDR3, in frame from base 1. The V end loses 7 bases and the J end loses 0 bases, and a stretch of 9 bases separates them. The germline V gene encodes CDR1 MDHEN and CDR2 SYDVKM.

Sequenced here: whole blood, sampled in connection with sensitization to the hapten diphenylcyclopropenone (DPC). The origin of this receptor is a woman in her twenties or thirties with alopecia areata. Some clones in this sample may be carry-over from other donors' samples. This sequence uses TRBV28 and TRBJ1-1; the D gene assignment is ambiguous. For the CDR3, the sequence is CASKGSLNTEAFF. The base sequence is TGTGCCAGCAAAGGGTCTTTGAACACTGAAGCTTTCTTT.